The 11 T cell receptor beta chains given below trace back to one sample, sequenced in a study of CD8+CD57+ T cells in acquired aplastic anemia. By flow cytometry, patients selected for sequencing had shown an expansion of CD8+CD57+ cells. Profiles of TCR beta VDJ and CDR3 were generated from a genomic DNA template. TCRdb called the reads again in MiXCR, with one record for every CDR3 protein. In the table there are around 430,000 distinct CDR3 sequences, roughly a third of which are singletons. Sequencing input: sorted CD4+, CD8+, or CD8+CD57+ T cells (not recorded which) from PBMCs. The receptors originated from a human donor with aplastic anemia.

This clonotype was counted between two and nine times. The V and J genes are TRBV11-1 and TRBJ1-2; 8 bases match TRBD1. V trimming: 3 bases; J trimming: 8 bases; junction bases outside the gene matches: 14. There are 16 residues in the CDR3. Germline V gene sequence: CDR1 SGHAT, CDR2 FQDESV (reference sequence). The DNA of the CDR3 is TGTGCCAGCAGCTTCGGGGGACAGGAGGGACGATGGGGCTACACCTTC. This sequence encodes CASSFGGQEGRWGYTF.

There are many counts of this clonotype. The V and J genes are TRBV28 and TRBJ2-7; D is unresolved. Germline-derived CDR1 and CDR2 are MDHEN and SYDVKM. V dropped 5 bases and J dropped 3 bases, with 14 bases sitting between them. CDR3 length: 14 residues. The CDR3: CASSVDGTDYEQYF. The CDR3 DNA is TGTGCCAGCAGTGTTGACGGAACTGACTACGAGCAGTACTTC. Combining the CDR3 with reference TRBV28 and TRBJ2-7 gives the whole variable domain DVKVTQSSRYLVKRTGEKVFLECVQDMDHENMFWYRQDPGLGLRLIYFSYDVKMKEKGDIPEGYSVSREKKERFSLILESASTNQTSMYLCASSVDGTDYEQYFGPGTRLTVT.

This sequence joins TRBV6-1 and TRBJ2-3; D might be TRBD2 (7 bases). CDR1 is MNHNS and CDR2 is SASEGT in the germline V gene. V was pared by 6 bases and J by 4 bases, with 17 bases between. CDR3 length: 15 amino acids. CDR3 nucleotide sequence: TGTGCCAGCAGCGCACAGGGAGGGGGGGCAGATACGCAGTATTTT. Its protein product is CASSAQGGGADTQYF.

This clonotype was seen at least ten times. The chain combines TRBV2 with TRBJ2-3; D gene uncertain. This CDR3 has 11 amino acids. Germline loops: CDR1 SNHLY, CDR2 FYNNEI. V was pared by 9 bases and J by 5 bases, with 9 bases between. CDR3 region: CARQAGDTQYF. CDR3 coding DNA: TGTGCCAGGCAGGCCGGAGATACGCAGTATTTT.

This clonotype has ten or more counts. The J gene is TRBJ1-2, the V gene TRBV7-2; D not resolved. The length of the CDR3 is 15 residues. The ends were cut back, 1 base at V and 1 base at J, with 10 bases in the middle. Germline CDR1 reads SGHTA; CDR2 reads FQGNSA. The CDR3 reads CASSLEVPVNYGYTF. The CDR3 bases are TGTGCCAGCAGCTTAGAGGTACCCGTTAACTATGGCTACACCTTC.

There are many counts of this clonotype. V gene TRBV15 combines with J gene TRBJ2-3, with 7 nucleotides matching TRBD2. The CDR3 runs to 16 residues. J gave up 4 bases and V 0 bases, and 7 bases lay outside the gene matches. Germline V gene lookup returns CDR1 LNHNV and CDR2 YYDKDF (reference sequence). The CDR3 sequence: CATSRDQAGAADTQYF. The CDR3 DNA sequence: TGTGCCACCAGCAGAGATCAGGCGGGAGCTGCAGATACGCAGTATTTT.

The chain recombines TRBV5-1 with TRBJ1-3; D remains ambiguous. Germline assignment: CDR1 SGHRS and CDR2 YFSETQ. The CDR3 sequence is 16 residues long. Trimming removed 0 bases from V and 4 bases from J, with 14 bases in between. CDR3 in DNA: TGCGCCAGCAGCTTGGCGACAAGCGGAGGGGGAAACACCATATATTTT. The encoded protein is CASSLATSGGGNTIYF.

This clonotype has ten or more counts. This chain links TRBV20-1 with TRBJ2-7; D gene uncertain. The germline V gene encodes CDR1 DFQATT and CDR2 SNEGSKA (reference sequence). The CDR3 is made up of 12 amino acids. Between the trimmed V and J ends, which lost 1 base and 0 bases, there was a span of 4 bases. CDR3 DNA: TGCAGTGCTAGAGGTATCTCCTACGAGCAGTACTTC. This gives the protein CSARGISYEQYF.

This clonotype was observed a few times. The germline gene is not matched at one end of the junction; a read error may be the cause. J is TRBJ2-2 and V is TRBV9, with D possibly TRBD2 on 5 matching bases. The germline V gene has CDR1 SGDLS and CDR2 YYNGEE. This CDR3 spans 13 amino acids. The chain's CDR3 is CASSVEGTGELLF. The CDR3 nucleotides read TGTGCCAGCAGCGTAGAAGGCACCGGGGAGCTGCTTTTT. The whole variable domain, filled in from reference TRBV9 and TRBJ2-2, reads DSGVTQTPKHLITATGQRVTLRCSPRSGDLSVYWYQQSLDQGLQFLIQYYNGEERAKGNILERFSAQQFPDLHSELNLSSLELGDSALYFCASSVEGTGELLFGEGSRLTVL.

This clonotype was seen ten or more times. V is TRBV20-1 and J is TRBJ1-6; 9 nucleotides align to TRBD1. V shed 4 bases and J 10 bases; nucleotides not matched to a gene: 8. This CDR3 spans 14 amino acids. Germline V gene lookup returns CDR1 DFQATT and CDR2 SNEGSKA (reference sequence). The CDR3 protein is CSAIPGQGNSPLHF. CDR3 bases: TGCAGTGCTATACCGGGACAGGGAAACTCACCCCTCCACTTT.

This clonotype occurred a few times. V is TRBV12-3 or TRBV12-4 and J is TRBJ2-2; a possible D gene is TRBD2 (5 bases). V was shortened by 4 bases and J by 5 bases, with 5 bases between the two germline ends. CDR3 length equals 12 residues. In DNA form, the CDR3 reads TGTGCCAGCAGTTCGGGGACCGGGGAGCTGTTTTTT. Its protein product is CASSSGTGELFF.